Listed below are T cell receptor beta chains from one sample, sequenced in a study of cytomegalovirus exposure and HLA in healthy donors. Libraries were prepared by immunoSEQ multiplex PCR; TCRdb keeps only in-frame clonotypes and omits some of them. The table has about 110,000 clones, approximately 85% seen once; the top ten hold 1.5% to 2%. Sequenced material: PBMCs. The receptors were sampled from a middle-aged man in good health and CMV-seronegative. The CDR3 runs from the conserved cysteine through the conserved F or W. The D gene is left open where the match is weak. Size values are once, few and many counts, or a class for expanded clones, and some rows have none.

j_call | d_call | v_call | clone_size | cdr3_nt | cdr3_aa
TRBJ1-2 | . | TRBV4-1 | few | TGCGCCAGCAGCCAAGGGGCATTCACAGGAAACTATGGCTACACCTTC | CASSQGAFTGNYGYTF
TRBJ1-1 | TRBD1 | TRBV19 | . | TGTGCCAGTAGTACGCCCAGGGGGACTGAAGCTTTCTTT | CASSTPRGTEAFF
TRBJ2-2 | . | TRBV2 | . | TGTGCCAGCAGTGAAACAGGGTCGGACACCGGGGAGCTGTTTTTT | CASSETGSDTGELFF
TRBJ2-5 | TRBD1 | TRBV28 | . | TGTGCCAGCAGTTTATCCACGCTGGGGACAGGGTACCAAGAGACCCAGTACTTC | CASSLSTLGTGYQETQYF
TRBJ2-1 | . | TRBV19 | once | TGTGCCAGTAGTATAGTTGCCACGACGGGGGAGCAGTTCTTC | CASSIVATTGEQFF
TRBJ1-1 | TRBD1 | TRBV6-5 | . | TGTGCCAGCAGGAGGGACAGGGAGGGCACTGAAGCTTTCTTT | CASRRDREGTEAFF
TRBJ2-3 | TRBD2 | TRBV5-1 | . | TGCGCCAGCAGCCCCAGGGCGGGGAGGGCAGATACGCAGTATTTT | CASSPRAGRADTQYF
TRBJ1-1 | . | TRBV6-1 | . | TGTGCCAGCAGTGAGTGGGGAGGGCGAGCTTTCTTT | CASSEWGGRAFF
TRBJ2-7 | . | TRBV7-2 | . | TGTGCCAGCAGCTTAGGCGGGGTCTGGGAGCAGTACTTC | CASSLGGVWEQYF
TRBJ2-7 | TRBD2 | TRBV5-4 | . | TGTGCCAGCAGCTCGCCGGGACTAGCGGGGGAGCAGTACTTC | CASSSPGLAGEQYF
TRBJ2-5 | . | TRBV5-5 | . | TGTGCCAGCAGCTTGGACAGGGAGGAGACCCAGTACTTC | CASSLDREETQYF
TRBJ1-2 | . | TRBV7-9 | . | TGTGCCAGCAGCCTAGCTGGGGGGTTTGACTATGGCTACACCTTC | CASSLAGGFDYGYTF
TRBJ1-5 | . | TRBV6-5 | few | TGTGCCAGCAGTTGGTCGGGGGTCCAGCCCCAGCATTTT | CASSWSGVQPQHF
TRBJ1-5 | . | TRBV19 | . | TGTGCCAGTAGTACTAACCGCTATCAGCCCCAGCATTTT | CASSTNRYQPQHF
TRBJ1-5 | . | TRBV6-6 | few | TGTGCCAGCAGTTACCTTTCGGGTCAGCCCCAGCATTTT | CASSYLSGQPQHF
TRBJ1-6 | . | TRBV6-1 | . | TGTGCCAGCAGTGAGGTCAGGGTAAGATCACCCCTCCACTTT | CASSEVRVRSPLHF
TRBJ2-5 | . | TRBV2 | . | TGTGCCAGCCAGGGACTGCCAGGGGAGACCCAGTACTTC | CASQGLPGETQYF
TRBJ1-4 | . | TRBV6-5 | . | TGTGCCAGCAGTTACTCGGCCTCTAATGAAAAACTGTTTTTT | CASSYSASNEKLFF
TRBJ2-3 | . | TRBV2 | . | TGTGCCAGCAGTGAGGGGGCGGGGGACTACACAGATACGCAGTATTTT | CASSEGAGDYTDTQYF
TRBJ1-4 | . | TRBV9 | . | TGTGCCAGCAGCGCCGGGCCGGGAGGGGAAAAACTGTTTTTT | CASSAGPGGEKLFF
TRBJ1-3 | . | TRBV11-1 | . | TGTGCCAGCAGCGCCAGGGTAATGGGAAACACCATATATTTT | CASSARVMGNTIYF
TRBJ1-1 | . | TRBV4-1 | . | TGCGCCAGCAGCCAGTCCTCGGCGGGGTACACTGAAGCTTTCTTT | CASSQSSAGYTEAFF
TRBJ1-2 | . | TRBV6-5 | . | TGTGCCAGCAGTAGATCGAATAGCTATGGCTACACCTTC | CASSRSNSYGYTF
TRBJ1-2 | TRBD1 | TRBV19 | . | TGTGCCAGTAGTATAGTCGGGACAGGGGGCTATGGCTACACCTTC | CASSIVGTGGYGYTF
TRBJ2-2 | . | TRBV6-5 | . | TGTGCCAGCTCCATTGCCGGGGAGCTGTTTTTT | CASSIAGELFF
TRBJ1-6 | . | TRBV19 | . | TGTGCCAGTAGTATCGAGAGGAATTGGAATTCACCCCTCCACTTT | CASSIERNWNSPLHF
TRBJ1-3 | . | TRBV6-5 | . | TGTGCCAGCAGTTATTCGGGAAACACCATATATTTT | CASSYSGNTIYF
TRBJ2-1 | TRBD2 | TRBV10-3 | . | TGTGCCATCAGTGAGTCAACTAGCGGGAGCAATGAGCAGTTCTTC | CAISESTSGSNEQFF
TRBJ1-1 | TRBD1 | TRBV28 | . | TGTGCCAGCAGTGCCTACAGGGGGCGTGGGACTGAAGCTTTCTTT | CASSAYRGRGTEAFF
TRBJ2-2 | . | TRBV7-6 | . | TGTGCCAGCCTTCAGGGGCCCAATACCGGGGAGCTGTTTTTT | CASLQGPNTGELFF
TRBJ1-3 | . | TRBV21-1 | . | TGTGCCAGCAGCGATAAGGCGGGAGTCCCCCTGCCAAACACCATATATTTT | CASSDKAGVPLPNTIYF
TRBJ1-5 | . | TRBV6-1 | . | TGTGCCAGCAGTGAGGGGCAGCAGCCCCAGCATTTT | CASSEGQQPQHF
TRBJ2-1 | TRBD2 | TRBV9 | . | TGTGCCAGCAGCTTTAGCGGGGGTCTTACGGATGAGCAGTTCTTC | CASSFSGGLTDEQFF
TRBJ1-1 | TRBD1 | TRBV4-1 | . | TGCGCCAGCAGCCAAGAGCCGGGACAGGGCTATCCTGAAGCTTTCTTT | CASSQEPGQGYPEAFF
TRBJ1-1 | TRBD1 | TRBV30 | . | TGTGCCTGGAGTCTGTCAGGGGGCTTGGCCACTGAAGCTTTCTTT | CAWSLSGGLATEAFF
TRBJ1-4 | . | TRBV5-1 | . | TGCGCCAGCAGCTTTCTCGGAGGGACGGAAGCGGAAAAACTGTTTTTT | CASSFLGGTEAEKLFF
TRBJ2-1 | TRBD1 | TRBV11-3 | . | TGTGCCAGCAGCCCAAGAAGGGGACAGAACAATGAGCAGTTCTTC | CASSPRRGQNNEQFF
TRBJ2-5 | TRBD1 | TRBV18 | . | TGTGCCAGCTCACAGGGACAGGCAGAGGTGGAGACCCAGTACTTC | CASSQGQAEVETQYF
TRBJ1-1 | . | TRBV5-1 | . | TGCGCCAGCAGCTTGTTACCGACCAGGGGCACTGAAGCTTTCTTT | CASSLLPTRGTEAFF
TRBJ1-2 | TRBD1 | TRBV28 | . | TGTGCCAGCAGCTTAAACAGGGGAAGCTATGGCTACACCTTC | CASSLNRGSYGYTF
TRBJ2-2 | . | TRBV19 | once | TGTGCCAGTAGTATAGGGACAGGGAGGGTCGGGGAGCTGTTTTTT | CASSIGTGRVGELFF
TRBJ1-1 | . | TRBV5-1 | . | TGCGCCAGCCGCAGGGGAAGCGCTGAAGCTTTCTTT | CASRRGSAEAFF
TRBJ1-6 | . | TRBV7-8 | . | TGTGCCAGCAAAATACGATGGGCCATTGATTCACCCCTCCACTTT | CASKIRWAIDSPLHF
TRBJ1-5 | . | TRBV6-5 | . | TGTGCCGGTCTTCCGGGTCCCTCGCCCCAGCATTTT | CAGLPGPSPQHF
TRBJ2-1 | . | TRBV6-1 | few | TGTGCCAGCAGTGAAGGCGGGTACAATGAGCAGTTCTTC | CASSEGGYNEQFF
TRBJ2-6 | . | TRBV4-1 | . | TGCGCCAGCAGCCAAGTTGCGCTCTCTGGGGCCAACGTCCTGACTTTC | CASSQVALSGANVLTF
TRBJ2-5 | . | TRBV21-1 | . | TGTGCCAGCAATTGCGGAAAGACCCAGTACTTC | CASNCGKTQYF
TRBJ1-1 | . | TRBV5-1 | . | TGCGCCAGCAGCTTGGAACAGCTGGCTGAAGCTTTCTTT | CASSLEQLAEAFF
TRBJ2-1 | TRBD1 | TRBV5-1 | . | TGCGCCAGCAGCGTCGGGACAGGGTTTTTGAATGAGCAGTTCTTC | CASSVGTGFLNEQFF
TRBJ2-5 | . | TRBV5-1 | . | TGCGCCAGCAGCTTCCGAAGGCGGGGAGAGACCCAGTACTTC | CASSFRRRGETQYF
TRBJ1-2 | TRBD1 | TRBV5-1 | few | TGCGCCAGCAGTCCAGACAGGGTGAAAACTAACTATGGCTACACCTTC | CASSPDRVKTNYGYTF
TRBJ1-5 | . | TRBV7-9 | . | TGTGCCAGCAGCTCCCACAGGGTTGAAGGCCAGCCCCAGCATTTT | CASSSHRVEGQPQHF
TRBJ1-2 | TRBD1 | TRBV7-8 | . | TGTGCCAGCAGCTTAGCTAGGGGGCGAAACTATGGCTACACCTTC | CASSLARGRNYGYTF
TRBJ2-7 | TRBD1 | TRBV7-2 | . | TGTGCCAGCAGCTCTAGGACAGGATCCTACGAGCAGTACTTC | CASSSRTGSYEQYF
TRBJ2-3 | TRBD1 | TRBV2 | once | TGTGCCAGCAACGGACAGGGTTCGACAGATACGCAGTATTTT | CASNGQGSTDTQYF
TRBJ1-1 | . | TRBV2 | . | TGTGCCAGCACCAAAGGACTTATGAACACTGAAGCTTTCTTT | CASTKGLMNTEAFF
TRBJ1-1 | . | TRBV2 | . | TGTGCCAGCAGCGCGCCAGCCAAGGGGACTGAAGCTTTCTTT | CASSAPAKGTEAFF
TRBJ2-1 | . | TRBV5-4 | . | TGTGCCAGCAGCTTTCGACAGGATGGATTCAATGAGCAGTTCTTC | CASSFRQDGFNEQFF
TRBJ2-2 | . | TRBV4-1 | . | TGCGCCAGCAGCCAGGGGGCCTCGAACACCGGGGAGCTGTTTTTT | CASSQGASNTGELFF